The source of this T cell receptor beta chain is a study of CD8+CD57+ T cells in acquired aplastic anemia. As for the study in general: Mean DNA quantity obtained from sorted CD4+ and CD8+ cells was approximately 3 ug.

Template material for TCR beta VDJ and CDR3 profiling consisted of genomic DNA. In TCRdb, the reads were re-called with MiXCR into one record per CDR3 protein. The sample comprises 150,000 to 200,000 distinct CDR3 sequences, approximately 49% of which are singletons, and approximately 2.9% rests with the top ten. This CDR3 is 14 amino acids long. J gave up 4 bases and V 3 bases, and 4 bases lay outside the gene matches. Germline V gives CDR1 DFQATT, CDR2 SNEGSKA (reference sequence). This clonotype was seen many times. This clonotype was sampled from a human donor in good health. The chain employs TRBV20-1 and TRBJ2-2; 8 bases map to TRBD2. The sequencing sample was made of sorted CD4+, CD8+, or CD8+CD57+ T cells (not recorded which) from PBMCs. CDR3 sequence: CSARGREGTGELFF. In nucleotides, the CDR3 is TGCAGTGCTAGGGGTCGGGAGGGCACCGGGGAGCTGTTTTTT.